Presented here are 20 T cell receptor beta chains from one specimen sequenced in a study of cytotoxic CD8 clonotypes in ibrutinib-treated CLL. TCRdb keeps only in-frame clones here, not all; method: immunoSEQ multiplex PCR. In the table there are 200,000 to 250,000 clones, around three quarters of which are singletons. The sequenced sample was PBMCs, obtained after 24 months of ibrutinib treatment. These receptor sequences come from a human donor with chronic lymphocytic leukemia.

This chain uses TRBV5-4 with TRBJ1-1; D is ambiguous. V lost 2 bases and J 3 bases, leaving 11 bases between the germline ends. The CDR3 is 14 residues long. Per the germline V gene, CDR1 is SGHNT and CDR2 is YYREEE (reference sequence). Here the CDR3 reads CASSFGGFDTEAFF. The CDR3 DNA reads TGTGCCAGCAGCTTTGGAGGGTTTGACACTGAAGCTTTCTTT.

The chain is built from TRBV7-3 and TRBJ1-1; possibly TRBD1 for D (6 bases). CDR3 length: 13 amino acids. With 9 bases removed from V and 0 bases from J, the gap between germline ends came to 11 bases. Germline CDR1 and CDR2: SGHTA and FQGTGA. CDR3 sequence: CASSTGVNTEAFF. The CDR3 DNA reads as TGTGCCAGTTCGACAGGAGTGAACACTGAAGCTTTCTTT. Full variable domain (missing parts from reference TRBV7-3 and TRBJ1-1): GAGVSQTPSNKVTEKGKYVELRCDPISGHTALYWYRQSLGQGPEFLIYFQGTGAADDSGLPNDRFFAVRPEGSVSTLKIQRTERGDSAVYLCASSTGVNTEAFFGQGTRLTVV.

The V and J genes are TRBV5-1 and TRBJ2-2, with 8 bases identical to TRBD1. Per the germline V gene, CDR1 is SGHRS and CDR2 is YFSETQ. V lost 0 bases, J lost 8 bases, and 6 bases stayed unmatched. CDR3 size: 15 residues. The CDR3 coding sequence is TGCGCCAGCAGCTTGGATCGGACAGGGCTAGGGGAGCTGTTTTTT. Its translation: CASSLDRTGLGELFF. Based on the CDR3 plus reference TRBV5-1 and TRBJ2-2, the full variable domain is KAGVTQTPRYLIKTRGQQVTLSCSPISGHRSVSWYQQTPGQGLQFLFEYFSETQRNKGNFPGRFSGRQFSNSRSEMNVSTLELGDSALYLCASSLDRTGLGELFFGEGSRLTVL.

This clone has a handful of counts. V and J are TRBV30 and TRBJ1-5; 7 bases align to TRBD1. Germline-derived CDR1 and CDR2 are GTSNPN and SVGIG (reference sequence). V lost 1 base to trimming and J lost 0 bases; unmatched junction nucleotides: 9. The CDR3 totals 17 residues. The CDR3 spells CAWSGQGGVYSNQPQHF. In DNA, the CDR3 is TGTGCCTGGAGTGGACAGGGAGGAGTCTATAGCAATCAGCCCCAGCATTTT.

The chain couples TRBV15 to TRBJ1-5; TRBD1 matches 9 bases. J lost 7 bases, V lost 2 bases, and 9 bases had no gene match. CDR3 length equals 16 residues. Germline V gene data show CDR1 as LNHNV and CDR2 as YYDKDF (reference sequence). The CDR3 region has the DNA TGTGCCACCAGCAGACTCTCCGGGACAGGGAACCAGCCCCAGCATTTT. Translating it yields CATSRLSGTGNQPQHF. The entire variable domain, with the rest obtained from reference TRBV15 and TRBJ1-5, is as follows: DAMVIQNPRYQVTQFGKPVTLSCSQTLNHNVMYWYQQKSSQAPKLLFHYYDKDFNNEADTPDNFQSRRPNTSFCFLDIRSPGLGDTAMYLCATSRLSGTGNQPQHFGDGTRLSIL.

In its sample, this clone was seen once. This sequence joins TRBV28 and TRBJ1-5; maybe TRBD1 (5 bases). Trimming left V 5 bases short and J 11 bases short, with 19 bases between. The CDR3 is 14 amino acids. CDR1 is MDHEN and CDR2 is SYDVKM in the germline V gene. The CDR3 protein is CASSPTFSRGAQHF. CDR3 coding DNA: TGTGCCAGCAGTCCAACCTTTTCACGGGGGGCCCAGCATTTT. The full variable domain, in which reference TRBV28 and TRBJ1-5 provide the parts outside the CDR3, is DVKVTQSSRYLVKRTGEKVFLECVQDMDHENMFWYRQDPGLGLRLIYFSYDVKMKEKGDIPEGYSVSREKKERFSLILESASTNQTSMYLCASSPTFSRGAQHFGDGTRLSIL.

This clone was observed a few times. The chain employs TRBV5-1 and TRBJ2-3, with D maybe TRBD1 (6 bases). This CDR3 is built from 15 residues. V lost 0 bases and J lost 4, with 12 bases in between. CDR1 SGHRS and CDR2 YFSETQ come from the germline V gene. CDR3 loop: CASSLVQGDPDTQYF. CDR3 coding DNA: TGCGCCAGCAGCTTGGTACAGGGTGACCCAGATACGCAGTATTTT.

This CDR3 is CASSGTVDPYEQYF. CDR3 DNA: TGTGCCAGCAGTGGCACAGTGGACCCCTACGAGCAGTACTTC. The rearrangement links TRBV6-1 to TRBJ2-7; D ambiguous. Trimming took 4 bases from V and 2 from J, leaving 12 bases between them. The CDR3 contains 14 residues. Germline values: CDR1 MNHNS, CDR2 SASEGT.

The rearrangement links TRBV27 to TRBJ1-5, with TRBD1 identical over 7 bases. This CDR3 spans 13 amino acids. Germline V gene lookup returns CDR1 MNHEY and CDR2 SMNVEV (reference sequence). V dropped 5 bases and J dropped 5; count of bases not matched to a gene: 3. The CDR3 bases are TGTGCCAGCAGTAAGGGGGCGTATCAGCCCCAGCATTTT. It yields the protein CASSKGAYQPQHF.

The CDR3 DNA sequence: TGTGCCAGCAGTGAGGACAGGAATCAGCCCCAGCATTTT. Its translation is CASSEDRNQPQHF. The chain joins TRBV2 to TRBJ1-5; 7 bases fit TRBD1. The CDR3 is 13 residues long. The germline gives CDR1 SNHLY, CDR2 FYNNEI. With 3 bases clipped from V and 4 bases from J, the junction kept 0 bases outside the gene matches.

The chain carries TRBV9 and TRBJ2-7; maybe TRBD2 (6 bases). Trimming stripped 3 bases from V and 2 bases from J, with 15 bases between. The CDR3 length is 15 residues. The germline V gene encodes CDR1 SGDLS and CDR2 YYNGEE. CDR3 amino acids: CASSAGTGATYEQYF. The CDR3 nucleotides are TGTGCCAGCAGCGCGGGGACTGGAGCAACCTACGAGCAGTACTTC.

The chain links TRBV28 to TRBJ2-6; the D is unclear. CDR1 and CDR2 (germline): MDHEN, SYDVKM. Trimming took off 3 bases at V and 3 bases at J, with 15 bases between the two ends. CDR3 length: 17 residues. CDR3 protein: CASSLMLGVGGANVLTF. Here the CDR3 DNA reads TGTGCCAGCAGTTTGATGCTTGGAGTTGGTGGGGCCAACGTCCTGACTTTC.

The chain has TRBV5-1 and TRBJ2-7; TRBD2 matches at 8 bases. CDR1 is SGHRS and CDR2 is YFSETQ in the germline V gene. This CDR3 is 14 amino acids long. V shed 4 bases, J shed 6 bases, and the junction held 9 bases outside the gene matches. CDR3 region: CASSAGAGAGEQYF. In nucleotides, the CDR3 is TGCGCCAGCAGCGCGGGAGCGGGAGCAGGCGAGCAGTACTTC. The whole variable domain, remainder taken from reference TRBV5-1 and TRBJ2-7, is KAGVTQTPRYLIKTRGQQVTLSCSPISGHRSVSWYQQTPGQGLQFLFEYFSETQRNKGNFPGRFSGRQFSNSRSEMNVSTLELGDSALYLCASSAGAGAGEQYFGPGTRLTVT.

The chain carries TRBV7-3 and TRBJ2-2; D possibly corresponds to TRBD2 (6 bases). The CDR3 has 16 residues. V was trimmed by 3 bases and J by 1 base, leaving 12 bases between them. From germline, CDR1 is SGHTA and CDR2 FQGTGA. CDR3: CASSFFPGVNTGELFF. CDR3 DNA: TGTGCCAGCAGCTTTTTTCCGGGAGTGAACACCGGGGAGCTGTTTTTT.

The gene calls are TRBV20-1 and TRBJ2-1; D ambiguous. This CDR3 region has 11 residues. The ends were cut back, 4 bases at V and 8 bases at J, with 9 bases in the middle. The germline CDR1 and CDR2 sequences are DFQATT and SNEGSKA (reference sequence). CDR3 nucleotides: TGCAGTGCTACTCGATACGATGAGCAGTTCTTC. Residues: CSATRYDEQFF.

The chain couples TRBV28 to TRBJ1-3; TRBD1 agrees at 7 bases. Germline loops: CDR1 MDHEN, CDR2 SYDVKM. Trimming took 4 bases from V and 4 from J; bases not matched to a gene: 4. The CDR3 runs to 14 residues. The CDR3 region has the DNA TGTGCCAGCAGTTCCCCGGGACAGGGAAACACCATATATTTT. The encoded protein is CASSSPGQGNTIYF.

The chain is built from TRBV5-1 and TRBJ1-5; D perhaps matches TRBD1 (5 bases). V lost 0 bases to trimming and J lost 6 bases, with 7 bases between them. The CDR3 loop spans 13 amino acids. CDR1 and CDR2 from the germline V gene are SGHRS and YFSETQ. CDR3 sequence (DNA): TGCGCCAGCAGCTTGGAAGGGGTTCAGCCCCAGCATTTT. It codes for CASSLEGVQPQHF.

V and J are TRBV18 and TRBJ1-5; D is undetermined. The CDR3 runs 13 residues. V was shortened by 0 bases and J by 6 bases, with 6 bases between the two germline ends. Germline loops: CDR1 KGHSH, CDR2 LQKENI. This CDR3 reads CASSPPGIQPQHF. The DNA for the CDR3 is TGTGCCAGCTCACCACCGGGAATTCAGCCCCAGCATTTT.

This clone was recorded a few times. The chain couples TRBV7-6 to TRBJ1-2; D gene ambiguous. V dropped 5 bases and J dropped 8 bases, with 15 bases sitting between them. CDR3 length: 13 amino acids. Per the germline V gene, CDR1 is SGHVS and CDR2 is FNYEAQ. The CDR3 nucleotides are TGTGCCAGCAGCCCCAGCGGCGGAAAAGGCTACACCTTC. Amino acid sequence: CASSPSGGKGYTF.

The chain uses TRBV6-5 and TRBJ1-5; D is unresolved. Trimming pared 6 bases from V and 0 bases from J, leaving 12 bases between. The CDR3 is 15 amino acids. Germline V CDR1 and CDR2: MNHEY, SVGAGI. The CDR3 nucleotides read TGTGCCAGCAGCCACACGGCGGGTAGCAATCAGCCCCAGCATTTT. Translating it yields CASSHTAGSNQPQHF.